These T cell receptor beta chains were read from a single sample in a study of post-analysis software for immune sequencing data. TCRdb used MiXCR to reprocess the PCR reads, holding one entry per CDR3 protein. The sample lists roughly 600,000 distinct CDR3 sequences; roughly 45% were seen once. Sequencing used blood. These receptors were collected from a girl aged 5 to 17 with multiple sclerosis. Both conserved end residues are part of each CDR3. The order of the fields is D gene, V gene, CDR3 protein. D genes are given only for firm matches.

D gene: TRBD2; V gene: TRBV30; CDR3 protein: CAWRLGGGLLDTQYF
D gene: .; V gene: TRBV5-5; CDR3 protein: CASSLGWYGKNIQYF
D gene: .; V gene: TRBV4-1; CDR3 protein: CASSQESGVYEQYF
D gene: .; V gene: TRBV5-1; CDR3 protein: CASSLQGLSFSGANVLTF
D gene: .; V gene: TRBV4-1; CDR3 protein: CASSQDTTDMNTEAFF
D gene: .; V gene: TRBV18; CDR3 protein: CASYQGITGRWYF
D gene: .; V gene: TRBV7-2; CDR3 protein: CASSLGGLGEQFF
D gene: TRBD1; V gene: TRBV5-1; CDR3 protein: CASSFLVSRGTVYGYTF
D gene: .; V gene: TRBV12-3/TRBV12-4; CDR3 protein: CASTLPGADEQFF
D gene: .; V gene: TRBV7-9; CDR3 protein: CASSPYTDEQFF
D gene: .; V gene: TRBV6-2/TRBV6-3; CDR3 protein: CASSYTHLPGANVLTF
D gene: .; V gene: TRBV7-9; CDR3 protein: CASSLALSNNEQFF
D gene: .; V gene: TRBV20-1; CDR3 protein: CSARRTDSTYEQYF
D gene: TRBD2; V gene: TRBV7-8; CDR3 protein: CASSLNLAGVDEQYF
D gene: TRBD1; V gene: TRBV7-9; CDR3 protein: CASRLNAGTGDGGYTF
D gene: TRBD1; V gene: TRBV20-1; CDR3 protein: CSASAGQGGNEQFF
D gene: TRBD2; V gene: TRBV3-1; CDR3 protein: CASSQDSWLAGGPNTDTQYF
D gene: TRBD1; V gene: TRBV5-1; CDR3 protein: CASSSITGGDGYTF
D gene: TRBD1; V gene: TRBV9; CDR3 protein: CASSLGTGVNEKLFF
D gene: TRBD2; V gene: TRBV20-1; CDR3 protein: CSAVTSGIYNEQFF
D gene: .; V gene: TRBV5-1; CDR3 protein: CASTDFAGTGTEAFF
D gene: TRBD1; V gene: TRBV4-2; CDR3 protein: CASSPQGKNEKLFF
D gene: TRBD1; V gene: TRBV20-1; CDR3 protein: CSARTGSDLQETQYF
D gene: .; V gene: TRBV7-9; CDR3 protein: CASSFSGALTDEQFF
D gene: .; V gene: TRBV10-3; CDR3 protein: CAMRTDNTEAFF